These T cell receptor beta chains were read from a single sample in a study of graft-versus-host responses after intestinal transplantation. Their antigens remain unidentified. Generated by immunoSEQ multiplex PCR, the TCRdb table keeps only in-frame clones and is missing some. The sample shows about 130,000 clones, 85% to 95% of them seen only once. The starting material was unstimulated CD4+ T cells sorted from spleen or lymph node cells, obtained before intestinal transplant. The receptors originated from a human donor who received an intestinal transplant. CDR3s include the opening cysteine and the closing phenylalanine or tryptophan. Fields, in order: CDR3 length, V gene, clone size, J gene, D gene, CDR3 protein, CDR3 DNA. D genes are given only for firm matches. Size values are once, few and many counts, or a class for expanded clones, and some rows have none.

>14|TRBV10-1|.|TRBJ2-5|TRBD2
CASSLAGAQETQYF
TGCGCCAGCAGTCTAGCGGGGGCCCAAGAGACCCAGTACTTC
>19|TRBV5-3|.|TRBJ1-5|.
CARSFRSNSTGFSNQPQHF
TGTGCCAGAAGCTTTAGATCCAATAGTACGGGGTTTAGCAATCAGCCCCAGCATTTT
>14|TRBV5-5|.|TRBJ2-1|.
CASSLVGPHNEQFF
TGTGCCAGCAGCTTGGTGGGACCCCACAATGAGCAGTTCTTC
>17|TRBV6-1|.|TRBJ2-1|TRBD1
CASRELPGQGAYNEQFF
TGTGCCAGCAGAGAATTACCGGGACAGGGGGCCTACAATGAGCAGTTCTTC
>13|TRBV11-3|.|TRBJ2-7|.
CASSLGPTGEQYF
TGTGCCAGCAGCCTCGGTCCCACGGGCGAGCAGTACTTC
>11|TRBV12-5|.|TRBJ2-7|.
CASGLLYEQYF
TGTGCTAGTGGCCTCCTCTACGAGCAGTACTTC
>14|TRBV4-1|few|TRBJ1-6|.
CASSQVAGQSPLHF
TGCGCCAGCAGCCAAGTGGCAGGGCAATCACCCCTCCACTTT
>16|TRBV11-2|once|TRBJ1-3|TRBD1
CASSPLTGKTGNTIYF
TGTGCCAGCAGCCCCCTGACAGGGAAAACTGGAAACACCATATATTTT
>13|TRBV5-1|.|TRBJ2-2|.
CASSLDGFGELFF
TGCGCCAGCAGCTTGGACGGATTCGGGGAGCTGTTTTTT
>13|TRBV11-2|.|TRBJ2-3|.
CASSLGTPDTQYF
TGTGCCAGCAGCTTAGGGACTCCAGATACGCAGTATTTT
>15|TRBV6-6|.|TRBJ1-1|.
CASNWGRSMNTEAFF
TGTGCCAGCAATTGGGGCAGGTCGATGAACACTGAAGCTTTCTTT
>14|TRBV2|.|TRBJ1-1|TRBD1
CASSATGRYTEAFF
TGTGCCAGCAGCGCGACAGGGCGGTACACTGAAGCTTTCTTT
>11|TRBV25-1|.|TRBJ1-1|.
CASTGYTEAFF
TGTGCCAGCACAGGCTACACTGAAGCTTTCTTT
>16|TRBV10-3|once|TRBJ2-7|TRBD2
CAISGSGGLPSYEQYF
TGTGCCATCAGTGGAAGCGGGGGGCTACCCTCCTACGAGCAGTACTTC
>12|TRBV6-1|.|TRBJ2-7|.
CAGRQVGYEQYF
TGTGCCGGTAGACAGGTTGGCTACGAGCAGTACTTC
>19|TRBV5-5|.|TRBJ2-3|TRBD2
CASSLSFRWASGGSDTQYF
TGTGCCAGCAGCTTGTCTTTCCGGTGGGCTAGCGGGGGGTCAGATACGCAGTATTTT
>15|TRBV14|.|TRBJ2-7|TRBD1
CASSQEGTVPYEQYF
TGTGCCAGCAGCCAAGAAGGGACAGTCCCCTACGAGCAGTACTTC
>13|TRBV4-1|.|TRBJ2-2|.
CASSQDIAGELFF
TGCGCCAGCAGCCAAGATATAGCCGGGGAGCTGTTTTTT
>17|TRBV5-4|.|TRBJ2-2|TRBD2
CASSFGGLAILTGELFF
TGTGCCAGCAGCTTTGGCGGACTAGCCATTCTTACCGGGGAGCTGTTTTTT
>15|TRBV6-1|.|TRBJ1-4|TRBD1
CASSVQGATNEKLFF
TGTGCCAGCAGTGTACAGGGGGCAACTAATGAAAAACTGTTTTTT
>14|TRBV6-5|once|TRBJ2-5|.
CASRAVDPLETQYF
TGTGCCAGCAGGGCGGTTGACCCTCTAGAGACCCAGTACTTC
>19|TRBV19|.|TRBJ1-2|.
CASSIVARNWGPANYGYTF
TGTGCCAGTAGTATAGTCGCCCGAAATTGGGGGCCGGCTAACTATGGCTACACCTTC
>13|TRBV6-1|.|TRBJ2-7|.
CASSEGAGTLGYF
TGTGCCAGCAGTGAGGGGGCAGGCACCCTGGGATACTTC
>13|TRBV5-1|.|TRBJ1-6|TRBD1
CASSGTDNSPLHF
TGCGCCAGCTCCGGGACAGATAATTCACCCCTCCACTTT
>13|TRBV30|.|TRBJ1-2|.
CAWSVAVDYGYTF
TGTGCCTGGAGTGTAGCCGTCGACTATGGCTACACCTTC
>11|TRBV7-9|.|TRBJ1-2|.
CASSFGYGYTF
TGTGCCAGCAGCTTCGGGTATGGGTACACCTTC
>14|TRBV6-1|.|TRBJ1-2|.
CASSDPRIGYGYTF
TGTGCCAGCAGTGATCCCAGGATTGGCTATGGCTACACCTTC
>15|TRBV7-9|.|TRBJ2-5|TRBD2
CASSWDAPGGVTQYF
TGTGCCAGCAGCTGGGACGCGCCGGGGGGGGTGACCCAGTACTTC